The 30 T cell receptor beta chains reported below all come from one sample, sequenced in a study of T cell repertoires in cytomegalovirus infection. These receptors have no identified antigens. TCRdb recomputed calls from the reads with MiXCR, one row per CDR3 protein. The table records 640,000 or so distinct CDR3 sequences, about 30% of them present only once. The sample was cultured PBMCs, taken from culture after CMV antigen stimulation. Every receptor here comes from a human donor in good health (CMV status not recorded). Some clones in this sample may be carry-over from other donors' samples.

Only a few counts were recorded for this clonotype. The chain employs TRBV28 and TRBJ2-5; weak D call: TRBD2 (6 bases). This CDR3 is 13 amino acids long. Germline assignment: CDR1 MDHEN and CDR2 SYDVKM. V was shortened by 4 bases and J by 6 bases, with 12 bases between the two germline ends. The CDR3 protein is CASSWRGTQTQYF. DNA of the CDR3: TGTGCCAGCAGTTGGCGGGGCACTCAGACCCAGTACTTC.

This clonotype has more than one count but fewer than ten. In DNA, the CDR3 is TGTGCCAGTTTAGGGACAGGGACGGGGGGGCCCTACAATGAGCAGTTCTTC. This codes for CASLGTGTGGPYNEQFF. The J gene is TRBJ2-1, the V gene TRBV6-1; D possibly corresponds to TRBD1 (9 bases). The germline V gene encodes CDR1 MNHNS and CDR2 SASEGT. The V and J ends lost 9 bases and 2 bases respectively, with 23 bases between them. The CDR3 covers 17 residues.

The CDR3 is CASSFLGTTNEKLFF. In nucleotides, the CDR3 is TGTGCCAGCAGTTTCCTAGGGACAACTAATGAAAAACTGTTTTTT. The chain is built from TRBV6-6 and TRBJ1-4, with D unresolved. Per germline, CDR1 MNHNY and CDR2 SVGAGI (reference sequence). The CDR3 contains 15 residues. Trimming removed 4 bases at V and 0 bases at J, with 9 bases between.

The genes are TRBV7-9 and TRBJ2-1, with 9 bases aligning to TRBD2. The CDR3 runs 15 residues. Per germline, CDR1 SEHNR and CDR2 FQNEAQ (reference sequence). J was trimmed by 7 bases and V by 3 bases; bases with no gene match: 7. The CDR3 DNA is TGTGCCAGCAGCTTGGGTCTAGCGGGGATTAATGAGCAGTTCTTC. It codes for CASSLGLAGINEQFF.

This clonotype was found many times. The J gene is TRBJ1-3, the V gene TRBV7-6; D is undetermined. Germline CDR1 is SGHVS and CDR2 is FNYEAQ. CDR3 length: 12 amino acids. Trimming left V 1 base short and J 8 bases short, with 6 bases between. The CDR3 DNA reads as TGTGCCAGCAGCTTAGAGGTCGACACCATATATTTT. It codes for CASSLEVDTIYF.

This chain links TRBV6-2 or TRBV6-3 with TRBJ2-7; 10 bases match TRBD2. The germline CDR1 and CDR2 sequences are MNHEY and SVGEGT. The V and J ends lost 5 bases and 9 bases, in that order; junction bases with no gene match: 16. The CDR3 is 16 residues long. CDR3 nucleotide sequence: TGTGCCAGCAGTCGAACTAGCGGGACCATATACTCGGGGCAGTACTTC. Translating gives CASSRTSGTIYSGQYF.

This clonotype was counted at least ten times. J is TRBJ2-5 and V is TRBV7-9; 9 bases agree with TRBD1. The CDR3 contains 15 residues. The V segment lost 5 bases and the J segment 5 bases; nucleotides outside the gene matches: 9. Germline loops: CDR1 SEHNR, CDR2 FQNEAQ (reference sequence). CDR3 in DNA: TGTGCCAGCAGCGAGGGGACAGGGAGTGTGGAGACCCAGTACTTC. It encodes CASSEGTGSVETQYF.

The V call is TRBV12-5, the J call TRBJ2-1; possibly TRBD1 for D (5 bases). V lost 0 bases, J lost 3 bases, and 12 bases lay in between. The CDR3 runs 16 residues. Germline assignment: CDR1 LGHNT and CDR2 FRNRAP. This chain's CDR3 is CASGLVVQGGYNEQFF. Written as DNA, the CDR3 is TGTGCTAGTGGTTTGGTCGTTCAGGGTGGCTACAATGAGCAGTTCTTC.

The J gene is TRBJ2-3, the V gene TRBV4-2; D might be TRBD2 (6 bases). CDR1 and CDR2 (germline): LGHNA, YNFKEQ. The CDR3 consists of 16 residues. The germline V and J ends were trimmed by 2 bases and 3 bases, with 15 bases remaining between them. The chain's CDR3 is CASSQKWGGWTDTQYF. The CDR3 DNA follows: TGTGCCAGCAGCCAAAAGTGGGGAGGTTGGACAGATACGCAGTATTTT.

This clonotype showed up just a few times. The rearrangement joins TRBV10-3 to TRBJ2-3, with D tentatively TRBD2 (5 bases). The CDR3 is made up of 16 amino acids. The V gene lost 3 bases and the J gene lost 2 bases, with 15 bases spanning the gap. The germline CDR1 and CDR2 sequences are ENHRY and SYGVKD. The CDR3 here is CAISDGLERNTDTQYF. CDR3 sequence (DNA): TGTGCCATCAGTGACGGATTGGAGCGGAACACAGATACGCAGTATTTT.

This clonotype turned up a few times. The V and J genes are TRBV12-5 and TRBJ2-7; TRBD1 or TRBD2 may be the D gene (5 bases each). This CDR3 is built from 13 residues. Germline V gene lookup returns CDR1 LGHNT and CDR2 FRNRAP. Trimming pared 2 bases from V and 6 bases from J, leaving 11 bases between. The CDR3 DNA reads TGTGCTAGTGGTTTGACACCAGGGAGCGAGCAGTACTTC. This sequence encodes CASGLTPGSEQYF.

Only a few counts were recorded for this clonotype. V is TRBV7-2 and J is TRBJ2-2, with D possibly TRBD2 on 6 matching bases. The CDR3 is 16 residues long. V lost 3 bases and J 4 bases, leaving 15 bases between the germline ends. Germline lookup yields CDR1 SGHTA and CDR2 FQGNSA. This CDR3 is CASSFVASVTTGELFF. The DNA of the CDR3 is TGTGCCAGCAGCTTTGTCGCTAGCGTAACCACCGGGGAGCTGTTTTTT.

J is TRBJ2-5 and V is TRBV24-1, with 8 bases identical to TRBD1. The CDR3 loop spans 15 amino acids. Germline CDR1 and CDR2: KGHDR and SFDVKD. V shed 5 bases and J 5 bases; nucleotides not matched to a gene: 9. The CDR3: CATSVARGLEETQYF. The CDR3 bases are TGTGCCACCAGTGTCGCCAGGGGGCTTGAGGAGACCCAGTACTTC.

This clonotype was recorded a few times. J is TRBJ1-5 and V is TRBV19; 7 bases are shared with TRBD1. There are 14 residues in the CDR3. J was trimmed by 7 bases and V by 3 bases; bases with no gene match: 6. From germline, CDR1 is LNHDA and CDR2 SQIVND (reference sequence). The CDR3 spells CASSIVPGGQPQHF. The CDR3 bases are TGTGCCAGTAGTATTGTCCCAGGGGGACAGCCCCAGCATTTT.

In this sample, this clonotype turned up a few times. The V call is TRBV7-2, the J call TRBJ2-2, with D perhaps being TRBD1 or TRBD2 (5 bases each). Trimming pared 2 bases from V and 0 bases from J, leaving 16 bases between. The germline V gene encodes CDR1 SGHTA and CDR2 FQGNSA. The CDR3 has 18 amino acids. CDR3 protein: CASSLIPLWGSNTGELFF. DNA for the CDR3: TGTGCCAGCAGCTTAATTCCATTGTGGGGGTCGAACACCGGGGAGCTGTTTTTT.

The chain combines TRBV28 with TRBJ2-4; D gene ambiguous. The CDR3 spans 17 residues. V lost 5 bases and J 1 base, leaving 18 bases between the germline ends. Germline values: CDR1 MDHEN, CDR2 SYDVKM. CDR3 coding DNA: TGTGCCAGCAGTCCCCGGTATGGAGCAGCGGCCAAAAACATTCAGTACTTC. Amino acid sequence: CASSPRYGAAAKNIQYF.

The table lists this clonotype with a few counts. The J gene is TRBJ2-7, the V gene TRBV6-5, with 7 bases aligning to TRBD1. Germline CDR1 MNHEY, CDR2 SVGAGI. V trimming: 3 bases; J trimming: 4 bases; junction bases outside the gene matches: 6. CDR3 length equals 14 residues. The CDR3 here is CASSYPGGRYEQYF. The CDR3 DNA reads as TGTGCCAGCAGTTATCCAGGGGGTCGTTACGAGCAGTACTTC.

This sequence joins TRBV19 and TRBJ1-5, with TRBD1 identical over 7 bases. The CDR3 sequence is 11 residues long. The germline V gene encodes CDR1 LNHDA and CDR2 SQIVND (reference sequence). The trim removed 5 bases at V and 11 bases at J, leaving 3 bases unmatched. The CDR3 reads CASSAQGAQHF. The CDR3 DNA is TGTGCCAGTAGTGCCCAGGGGGCCCAGCATTTT. Together with reference TRBV19 and TRBJ1-5, the CDR3 gives the full variable domain: DGGITQSPKYLFRKEGQNVTLSCEQNLNHDAMYWYRQDPGQGLRLIYYSQIVNDFQKGDIAEGYSVSREKKESFPLTVTSAQKNPTAFYLCASSAQGAQHFGDGTRLSIL.

Many counts were recorded for this clonotype. The V gene is TRBV12-5, the J gene TRBJ2-6; D remains ambiguous. This CDR3 has 13 residues. Trimming took 5 bases from V and 1 from J, leaving 3 bases between them. Germline V lookup: CDR1 LGHNT, CDR2 FRNRAP. The CDR3 DNA reads as TGTGCTAGTGGTCGTTCTGGGGCCAACGTCCTGACTTTC. The encoded protein is CASGRSGANVLTF.

J is TRBJ1-3 and V is TRBV18; 9 bases line up with TRBD1. V shed 3 bases and J 0 bases; nucleotides not matched to a gene: 3. The CDR3 has 16 residues. Germline V gene lookup returns CDR1 KGHSH and CDR2 LQKENI. For the CDR3, the DNA is TGTGCCAGCTCACCCGGGACAGGGAGCTCTGGAAACACCATATATTTT. Protein: CASSPGTGSSGNTIYF.

V gene TRBV14 combines with J gene TRBJ2-5; D gene unclear. The CDR3 loop spans 17 amino acids. Trimming took off 3 bases at V and 2 bases at J, with 19 bases between the two ends. Germline V gene lookup returns CDR1 SGHDN and CDR2 FVKESK. The CDR3 spells CASSQVPRRVSQETQYF. Here the CDR3 DNA reads TGTGCCAGCAGCCAGGTACCCCGGCGTGTTTCTCAAGAGACCCAGTACTTC.

Only a few counts were recorded for this clonotype. This chain links TRBV27 with TRBJ1-2; perhaps TRBD1 as D (6 bases). Trimming pared 2 bases from V and 0 bases from J, leaving 7 bases between. In germline, CDR1 is MNHEY, CDR2 SMNVEV (reference sequence). The CDR3 consists of 14 residues. The CDR3 loop is CASSLAGANYGYTF. The DNA of the CDR3 is TGTGCCAGCAGTTTAGCAGGGGCTAACTATGGCTACACCTTC.

The V call is TRBV18, the J call TRBJ1-2; weak D call: TRBD1 (6 bases). The CDR3 covers 16 residues. The V and J ends lost 0 bases and 4 bases respectively, with 15 bases between them. Germline CDR1 and CDR2: KGHSH and LQKENI. The CDR3 region is CASSPPGGGVGYGYTF. The CDR3 nucleotides are TGTGCCAGCTCACCACCCGGGGGGGGCGTTGGCTATGGCTACACCTTC.

This clonotype came up a few times. The J gene is TRBJ1-2, the V gene TRBV12-3 or TRBV12-4, with D hard to call. The CDR3 runs to 13 residues. With 8 bases removed from V and 4 bases from J, the gap between germline ends came to 14 bases. The CDR3 sequence is CASGFGEGYGYTF. Here the CDR3 DNA reads TGTGCCAGCGGGTTTGGCGAGGGCTATGGCTACACCTTC.

The chain is built from TRBV27 and TRBJ2-7, with 12 positions matching TRBD1. Germline CDR1 is MNHEY and CDR2 is SMNVEV (reference sequence). The ends lost 5 bases at V and 5 bases at J; junction bases unmatched: 16. The CDR3 is 18 residues long. The CDR3 bases are TGTGCCAGCAGTACGGGGACAGGGGGCGCATATTGGAACCACGAGCAGTACTTC. It translates to CASSTGTGGAYWNHEQYF.

This clonotype was observed a few times. The chain combines TRBV25-1 with TRBJ2-5, with 8 bases that match TRBD2. V gave up 3 bases and J gave up 4 bases; unmatched junction bases: 4. Per germline, CDR1 MGHDK and CDR2 SYGVNS. This CDR3 has 14 residues. The CDR3 DNA follows: TGTGCCAGCAGTGAGGCCGGGGGGGGAGAGACCCAGTACTTC. Amino acid sequence: CASSEAGGGETQYF.

The rearrangement uses TRBV12-3 or TRBV12-4 and TRBJ1-5; D is uncertain. This CDR3 is 14 amino acids long. Trimming took off 6 bases at V and 6 bases at J, with 15 bases between the two ends. The CDR3, as DNA: TGTGCCAGCAGGGCAGGACTTGGCGGTCAGCCCCAGCATTTT. It encodes CASRAGLGGQPQHF.

This clonotype was detected ten times or more. This chain connects TRBV7-2 to TRBJ2-3; D ambiguous. With 1 base removed from V and 6 bases from J, the gap between germline ends came to 5 bases. Germline lookup yields CDR1 SGHTA and CDR2 FQGNSA. This CDR3 region has 12 residues. The CDR3 sequence: CASSLVGDTQYF. The CDR3 bases are TGTGCCAGCAGCTTAGTTGGGGATACGCAGTATTTT.

The chain recombines TRBV7-6 with TRBJ1-5; D unclear. The V gene's germline CDR1 is SGHVS and CDR2 FNYEAQ. CDR3 size: 14 residues. Trimming left V 4 bases short and J 7 bases short, with 14 bases between. This CDR3 is CASSSRVRGQPQHF. CDR3 sequence (DNA): TGTGCCAGCAGCTCGAGGGTCCGTGGGCAGCCCCAGCATTTT.

The chain carries TRBV28 and TRBJ1-5; the D gene is possibly TRBD1 (6 bases). CDR1 is MDHEN, CDR2 SYDVKM, per germline. Trimming shortened V by 3 bases and J by 11 bases, and 17 bases separated the two germline ends. This CDR3 has 14 amino acids. CDR3 amino acids: CASSFGGQLAAQHF. CDR3 nucleotides: TGTGCCAGCAGTTTTGGAGGACAGCTAGCAGCCCAGCATTTT.